A selection of T cell receptor beta chains follows, all from one sample in a study of glioma-infiltrating T cells after dendritic cell vaccination. Sequencing used immunoSEQ multiplex PCR; TCRdb keeps in-frame clones, though not all of them. The table lists 71,000 or so clones, about four fifths of them singletons. This specimen consisted of blood, obtained before dendritic cell vaccination. These receptors all come from a human donor with glioblastoma. Both conserved end residues are part of each CDR3. A D gene is named only where the DNA matches it firmly. Clone size is shown for a subset of rows, as once, few, many or a class of expanded clone.

clone_size	j_call	d_call	v_call	cdr3_aa	cdr3_nt
NA	TRBJ2-1	TRBD2	TRBV14	CASSQDETSGYNEQFF	TGTGCCAGCAGCCAAGATGAGACTAGCGGATACAATGAGCAGTTCTTC
NA	TRBJ1-3	NA	TRBV9	CASSVELGGNTIYF	TGTGCCAGCAGCGTAGAACTGGGGGGTAACACCATATATTTT
once	TRBJ1-2	NA	TRBV7-2	CASSLVPGVKGNGYTF	TGTGCCAGCAGCTTAGTGCCGGGAGTGAAGGGAAATGGCTACACCTTC
NA	TRBJ1-1	TRBD1	TRBV5-4	CASSLGQVNTEAFF	TGTGCCAGCAGCTTAGGACAGGTGAACACTGAAGCTTTCTTT
few	TRBJ2-7	NA	TRBV6-1	CASRRGTEYEQYF	TGTGCCAGCAGGAGGGGGACGGAATACGAGCAGTACTTC
NA	TRBJ1-2	TRBD1	TRBV7-8	CASSPRQGRDGYTF	TGTGCCAGCAGCCCTCGACAGGGAAGGGATGGCTACACCTTC
NA	TRBJ1-1	NA	TRBV7-6	CASSFGTDTEAFF	TGTGCCAGCAGCTTCGGGACTGACACTGAAGCTTTCTTT
NA	TRBJ2-7	TRBD1	TRBV7-9	CASSSGQDYEQYF	TGTGCCAGCAGCTCGGGACAGGACTACGAGCAGTACTTC
NA	TRBJ1-5	NA	TRBV7-8	CASSSHTGGSNQPQHF	TGTGCCAGCAGCTCTCACACCGGAGGGAGCAATCAGCCCCAGCATTTT
NA	TRBJ2-6	NA	TRBV27	CASSPGTLGANVLTF	TGTGCCAGCAGTCCAGGGACTCTTGGGGCCAACGTCCTGACTTTC
NA	TRBJ1-5	TRBD1	TRBV2	CASSVDRASLQPQHF	TGTGCCAGCAGTGTGGACAGGGCTTCCCTTCAGCCCCAGCATTTT
NA	TRBJ1-6	NA	TRBV6-4	CASSADRNSPLHF	TGTGCCAGCAGTGCGGACAGAAATTCACCCCTCCACTTT
few	TRBJ2-3	TRBD2	TRBV30	CAWPGGSDTQYF	TGTGCCTGGCCGGGGGGTTCAGATACGCAGTATTTT
NA	TRBJ1-5	NA	TRBV6-1	CASRPRRESNQPQHF	TGTGCCAGCAGACCCCGTAGGGAGAGCAATCAGCCCCAGCATTTT
NA	TRBJ2-1	NA	TRBV7-3	CARLPGGNEQFF	TGTGCCAGGCTCCCCGGGGGCAATGAGCAGTTCTTC
NA	TRBJ1-2	NA	TRBV7-2	CASSPILPGSYGYTF	TGTGCCAGCAGCCCCATCCTCCCCGGGTCCTATGGCTACACCTTC
NA	TRBJ2-5	TRBD2	TRBV5-6	CASSFTSEETQYF	TGTGCCAGCAGCTTTACTAGCGAAGAGACCCAGTACTTC
medium-sized	TRBJ2-5	NA	TRBV2	CASTLTGLPGETQYF	TGTGCCAGCACCCTGACAGGCTTGCCGGGAGAGACCCAGTACTTC
NA	TRBJ2-1	TRBD2	TRBV9	CASSVDSGNNEQFF	TGTGCCAGCAGCGTAGACAGCGGGAACAATGAGCAGTTCTTC
NA	TRBJ2-5	TRBD2	TRBV7-6	CASSPRLAGGSDGETQYF	TGTGCCAGCAGCCCAAGACTAGCGGGGGGGTCGGATGGGGAGACCCAGTACTTC
NA	TRBJ1-6	NA	TRBV7-2	CASSLGRRRGNSPLHF	TGTGCCAGCAGCTTAGGCCGGCGGCGGGGGAATTCACCCCTCCACTTT
NA	TRBJ2-2	NA	TRBV7-2	CASSPRGGGGAGELFF	TGTGCCAGCAGCCCTCGAGGAGGAGGGGGCGCCGGGGAGCTGTTTTTT
once	TRBJ1-2	TRBD1	TRBV6-5	CASSRGDRGRDGYTF	TGTGCCAGCAGTCGCGGGGACAGGGGGCGGGATGGCTACACCTTC